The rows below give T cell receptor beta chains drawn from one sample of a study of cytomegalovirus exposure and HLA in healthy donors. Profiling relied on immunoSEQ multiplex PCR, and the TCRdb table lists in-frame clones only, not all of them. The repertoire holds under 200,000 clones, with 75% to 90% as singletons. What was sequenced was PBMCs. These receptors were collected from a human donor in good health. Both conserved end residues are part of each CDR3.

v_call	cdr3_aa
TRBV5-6	CASSFNLAGDEQFF
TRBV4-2	CASSLQTPGNPSYQPQHF
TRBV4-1	CASSPGQGGDEQYF
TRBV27	CASSPQNRDWKTYEQYF
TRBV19	CASSISDTQYF
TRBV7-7	CAVNFGGGDGSEQFF
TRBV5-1	CASRRVGTANVNGYTF
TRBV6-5	CASREDGFYEQYF
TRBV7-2	CASSRTSAGANVLTF
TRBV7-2	CASSSRGGGYTEAFF
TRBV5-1	CASSQKGGGTGELFF
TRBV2	CASTAADRVGQPQHF
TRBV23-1	CASSQSQPPGETQYF